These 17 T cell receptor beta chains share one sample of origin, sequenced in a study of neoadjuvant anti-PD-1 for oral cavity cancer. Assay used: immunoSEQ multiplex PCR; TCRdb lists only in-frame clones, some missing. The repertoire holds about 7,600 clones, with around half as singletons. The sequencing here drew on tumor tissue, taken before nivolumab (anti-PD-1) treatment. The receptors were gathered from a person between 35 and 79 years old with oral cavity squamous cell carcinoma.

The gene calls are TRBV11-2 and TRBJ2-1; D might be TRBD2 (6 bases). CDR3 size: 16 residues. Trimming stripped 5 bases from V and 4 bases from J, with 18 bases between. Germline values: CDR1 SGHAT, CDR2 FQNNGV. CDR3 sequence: CASSPRPGLTYNEQFF. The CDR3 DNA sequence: TGTGCCAGCAGCCCTCGACCGGGACTTACATACAATGAGCAGTTCTTC.

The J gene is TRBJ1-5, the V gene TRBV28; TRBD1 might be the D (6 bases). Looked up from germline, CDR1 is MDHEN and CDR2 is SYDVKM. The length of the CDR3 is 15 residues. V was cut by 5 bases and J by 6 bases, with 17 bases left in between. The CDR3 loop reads CASSPLDLTGQPQHF. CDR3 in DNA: TGTGCCAGCAGTCCACTTGATTTGACAGGTCAGCCCCAGCATTTT.

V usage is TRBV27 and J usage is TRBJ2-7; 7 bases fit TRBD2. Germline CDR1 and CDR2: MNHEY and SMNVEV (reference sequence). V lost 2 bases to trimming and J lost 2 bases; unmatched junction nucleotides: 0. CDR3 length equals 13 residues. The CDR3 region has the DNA TGTGCCAGCAGTTTACGGGGGGCCTACGAGCAGTACTTC. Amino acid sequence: CASSLRGAYEQYF.

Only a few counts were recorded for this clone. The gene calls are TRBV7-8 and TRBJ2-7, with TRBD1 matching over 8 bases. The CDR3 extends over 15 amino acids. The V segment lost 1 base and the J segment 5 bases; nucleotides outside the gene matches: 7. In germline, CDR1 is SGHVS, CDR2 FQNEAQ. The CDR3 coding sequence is TGTGCCAGCAGCTTAGGTGTGACAGGGGTCAACGAGCAGTACTTC. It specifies CASSLGVTGVNEQYF.

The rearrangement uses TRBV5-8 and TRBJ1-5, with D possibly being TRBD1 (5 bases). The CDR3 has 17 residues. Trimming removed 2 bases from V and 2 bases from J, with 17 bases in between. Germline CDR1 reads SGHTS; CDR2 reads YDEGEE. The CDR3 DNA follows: TGTGCCAGCAGCTTAGAGGCGTCTGGGGGGGGCAATCAGCCCCAGCATTTT. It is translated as CASSLEASGGGNQPQHF.

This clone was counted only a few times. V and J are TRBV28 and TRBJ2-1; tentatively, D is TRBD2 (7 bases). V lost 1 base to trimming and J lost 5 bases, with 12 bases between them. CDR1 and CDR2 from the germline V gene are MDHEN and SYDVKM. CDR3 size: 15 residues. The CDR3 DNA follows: TGTGCCAGCAGTTTATACAGGGCGGGAGACAATGAGCAGTTCTTC. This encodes CASSLYRAGDNEQFF.

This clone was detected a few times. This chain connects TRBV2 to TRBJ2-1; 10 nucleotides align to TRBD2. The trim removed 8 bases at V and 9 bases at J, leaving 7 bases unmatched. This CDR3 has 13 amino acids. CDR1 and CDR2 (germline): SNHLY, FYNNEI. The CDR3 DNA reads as TGTGCCAGCGGGCTAGCGGGAGTTTCTGAGCAGTTCTTC. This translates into CASGLAGVSEQFF.

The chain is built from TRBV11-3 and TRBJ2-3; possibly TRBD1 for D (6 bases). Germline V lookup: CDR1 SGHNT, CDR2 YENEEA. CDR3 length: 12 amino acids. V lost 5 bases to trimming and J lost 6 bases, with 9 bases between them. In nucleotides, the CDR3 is TGTGCCAGCAGCCAGACAGGTGATACGCAGTATTTT. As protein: CASSQTGDTQYF.

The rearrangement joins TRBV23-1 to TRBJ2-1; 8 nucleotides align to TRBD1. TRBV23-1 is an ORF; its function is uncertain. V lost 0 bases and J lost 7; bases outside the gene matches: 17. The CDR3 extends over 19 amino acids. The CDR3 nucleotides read TGCGCCAGCAGTCAATCGGCCCCGATATCAGGACAGGGCAAAAATGAGCAGTTCTTC. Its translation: CASSQSAPISGQGKNEQFF.

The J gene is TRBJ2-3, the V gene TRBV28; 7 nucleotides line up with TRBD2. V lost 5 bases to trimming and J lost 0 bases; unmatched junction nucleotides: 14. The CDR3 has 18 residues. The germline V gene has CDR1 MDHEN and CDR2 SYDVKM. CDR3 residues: CASSPAPTSALSTDTQYF. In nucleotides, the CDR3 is TGTGCCAGCAGTCCCGCCCCTACTAGCGCCCTAAGCACAGATACGCAGTATTTT. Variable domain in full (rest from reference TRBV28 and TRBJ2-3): DVKVTQSSRYLVKRTGEKVFLECVQDMDHENMFWYRQDPGLGLRLIYFSYDVKMKEKGDIPEGYSVSREKKERFSLILESASTNQTSMYLCASSPAPTSALSTDTQYFGPGTRLTVL.

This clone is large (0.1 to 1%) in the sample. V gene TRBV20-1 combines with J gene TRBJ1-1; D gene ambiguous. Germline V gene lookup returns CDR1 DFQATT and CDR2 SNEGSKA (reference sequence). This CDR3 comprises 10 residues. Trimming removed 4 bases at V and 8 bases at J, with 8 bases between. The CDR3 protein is CSATEREAFF. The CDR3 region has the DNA TGCAGTGCTACGGAGCGAGAAGCTTTCTTT.

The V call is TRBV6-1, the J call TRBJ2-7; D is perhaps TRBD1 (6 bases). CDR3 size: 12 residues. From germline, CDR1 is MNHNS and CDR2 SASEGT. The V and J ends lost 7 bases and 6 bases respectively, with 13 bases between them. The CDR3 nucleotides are TGTGCCAGCACTGTAGTAGGGGGCGAGCAGTACTTC. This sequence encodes CASTVVGGEQYF.

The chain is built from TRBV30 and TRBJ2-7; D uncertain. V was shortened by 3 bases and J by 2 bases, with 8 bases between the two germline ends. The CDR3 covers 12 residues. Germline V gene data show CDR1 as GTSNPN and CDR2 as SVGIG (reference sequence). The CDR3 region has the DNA TGTGCCTGGAGCCTGGCAGCCTACGAGCAGTACTTC. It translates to CAWSLAAYEQYF. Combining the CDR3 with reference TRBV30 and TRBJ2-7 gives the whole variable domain SQTIHQWPATLVQPVGSPLSLECTVEGTSNPNLYWYRQAAGRGLQLLFYSVGIGQISSEVPQNLSASRPQDRQFILSSKKLLLSDSGFYLCAWSLAAYEQYFGPGTRLTVT.

The CDR3 nucleotides are TGTGCCAGCAGTAGCCCCCGGACTAGCGGGAGGGTCGGCGATACGCAGTATTTT. It yields the protein CASSSPRTSGRVGDTQYF. The rearrangement joins TRBV28 to TRBJ2-3, with 15 bases lining up with TRBD2. From germline, CDR1 is MDHEN and CDR2 SYDVKM. Trimming removed 5 bases from V and 6 bases from J; junction bases left unmatched: 12. This CDR3 comprises 18 residues.

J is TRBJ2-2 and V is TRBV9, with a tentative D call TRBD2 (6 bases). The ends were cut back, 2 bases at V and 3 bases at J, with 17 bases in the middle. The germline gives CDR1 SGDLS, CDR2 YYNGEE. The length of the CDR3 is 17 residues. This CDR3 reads CASSVGDFQVHTGELFF. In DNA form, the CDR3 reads TGTGCCAGCAGCGTGGGGGACTTCCAAGTCCACACCGGGGAGCTGTTTTTT.

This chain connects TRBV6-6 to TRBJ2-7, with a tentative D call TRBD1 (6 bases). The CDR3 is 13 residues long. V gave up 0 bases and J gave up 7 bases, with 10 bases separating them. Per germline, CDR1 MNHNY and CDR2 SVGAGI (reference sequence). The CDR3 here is CASSYSWGQEQYF. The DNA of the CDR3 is TGTGCCAGCAGTTACTCTTGGGGGCAAGAGCAGTACTTC.

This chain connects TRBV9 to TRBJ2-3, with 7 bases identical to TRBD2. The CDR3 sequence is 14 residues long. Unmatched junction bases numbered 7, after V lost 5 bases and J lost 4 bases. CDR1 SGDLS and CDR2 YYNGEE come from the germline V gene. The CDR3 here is CASSPRDYSDTQYF. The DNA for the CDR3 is TGTGCCAGCAGTCCCCGGGACTACTCAGATACGCAGTATTTT.